The T cell receptor beta chain under discussion was sequenced for a study of shared clonotypes between healthy human individuals. Overall study context: For every donor, three CD4 naive, three CD4 memory, two CD8 naive and one CD8 memory plates were used. Whole-study results and caveats: Four donors shared 5% to 5.5% of their naive CD4 clonotypes. There were few donors, and this limited the genetic and exposure-history diversity represented.

In the naive CD8 group, cells lacked CD45RO and were positively selected for CCR7, so terminally differentiated effector memory CD45RA+ cells were left out. Sequencing used immunoSEQ multiplex PCR; TCRdb keeps in-frame clones, though not all of them. The sample records more than 500,000 clones, 85% to 95% being singletons. In regard to this clone: Its specificity is unknown.

Sequences were obtained from naive CD8+ T cells sorted from blood. This TCR was sampled from a woman aged 25 to 39 in good health.

The CDR3 region is CASSVGPYSNQPQHF. CDR3 nucleotide sequence: TGTGCCAGCAGCGTAGGGCCGTATAGCAATCAGCCCCAGCATTTT. J is TRBJ1-5 and V is TRBV9, with unresolved D. CDR1 and CDR2 from the germline V gene are SGDLS and YYNGEE. V was shortened by 0 bases and J by 0 bases, with 7 bases between the two germline ends. CDR3 length: 15 residues.